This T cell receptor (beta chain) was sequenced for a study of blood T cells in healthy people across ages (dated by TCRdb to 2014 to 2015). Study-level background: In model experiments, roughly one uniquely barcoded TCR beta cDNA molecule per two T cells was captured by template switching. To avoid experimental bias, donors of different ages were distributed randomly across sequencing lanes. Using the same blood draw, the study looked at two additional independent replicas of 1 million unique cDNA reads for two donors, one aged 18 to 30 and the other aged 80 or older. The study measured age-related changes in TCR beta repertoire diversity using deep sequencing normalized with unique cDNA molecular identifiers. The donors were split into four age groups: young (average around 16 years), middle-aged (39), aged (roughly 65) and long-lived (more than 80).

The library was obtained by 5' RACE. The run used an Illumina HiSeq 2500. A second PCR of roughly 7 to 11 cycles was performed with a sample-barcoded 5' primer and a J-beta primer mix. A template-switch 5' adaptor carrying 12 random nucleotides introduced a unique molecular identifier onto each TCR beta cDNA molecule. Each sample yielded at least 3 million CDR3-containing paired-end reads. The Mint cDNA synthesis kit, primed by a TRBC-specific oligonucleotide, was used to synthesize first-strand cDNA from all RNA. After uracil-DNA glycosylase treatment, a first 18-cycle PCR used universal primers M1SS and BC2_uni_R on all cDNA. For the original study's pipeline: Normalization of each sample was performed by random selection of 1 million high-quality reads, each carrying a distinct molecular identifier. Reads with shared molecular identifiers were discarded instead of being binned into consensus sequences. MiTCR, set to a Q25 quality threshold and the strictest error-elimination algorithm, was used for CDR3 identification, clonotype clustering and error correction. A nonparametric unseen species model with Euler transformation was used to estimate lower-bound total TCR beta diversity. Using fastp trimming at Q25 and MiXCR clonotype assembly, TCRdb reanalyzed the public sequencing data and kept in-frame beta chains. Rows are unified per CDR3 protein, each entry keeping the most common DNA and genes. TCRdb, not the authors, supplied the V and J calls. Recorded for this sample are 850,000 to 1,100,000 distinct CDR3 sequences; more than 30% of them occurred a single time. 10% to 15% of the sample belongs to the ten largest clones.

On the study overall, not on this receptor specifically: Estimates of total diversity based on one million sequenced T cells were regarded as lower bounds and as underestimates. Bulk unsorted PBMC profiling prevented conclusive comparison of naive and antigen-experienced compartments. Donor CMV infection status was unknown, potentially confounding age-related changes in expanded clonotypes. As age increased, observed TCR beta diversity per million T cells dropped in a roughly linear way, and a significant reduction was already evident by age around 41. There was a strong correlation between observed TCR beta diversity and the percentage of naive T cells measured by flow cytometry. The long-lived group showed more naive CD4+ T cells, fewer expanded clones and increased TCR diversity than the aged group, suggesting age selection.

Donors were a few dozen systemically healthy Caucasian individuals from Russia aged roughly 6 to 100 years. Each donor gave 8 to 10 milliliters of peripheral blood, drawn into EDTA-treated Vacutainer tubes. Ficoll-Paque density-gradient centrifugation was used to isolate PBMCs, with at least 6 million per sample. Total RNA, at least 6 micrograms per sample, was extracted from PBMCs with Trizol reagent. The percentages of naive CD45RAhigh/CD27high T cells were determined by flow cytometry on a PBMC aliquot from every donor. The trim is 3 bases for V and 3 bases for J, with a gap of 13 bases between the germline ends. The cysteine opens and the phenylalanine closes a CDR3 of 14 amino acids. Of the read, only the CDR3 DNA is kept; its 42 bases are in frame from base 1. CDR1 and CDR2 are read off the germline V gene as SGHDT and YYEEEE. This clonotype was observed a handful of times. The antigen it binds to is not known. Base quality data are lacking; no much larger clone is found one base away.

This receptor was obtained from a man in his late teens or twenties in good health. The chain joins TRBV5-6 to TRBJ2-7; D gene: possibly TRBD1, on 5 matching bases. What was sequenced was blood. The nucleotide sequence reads TGTGCCAGCAGCTACCCAGACAGCTACTACGAGCAGTACTTC. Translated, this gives CASSYPDSYYEQYF.